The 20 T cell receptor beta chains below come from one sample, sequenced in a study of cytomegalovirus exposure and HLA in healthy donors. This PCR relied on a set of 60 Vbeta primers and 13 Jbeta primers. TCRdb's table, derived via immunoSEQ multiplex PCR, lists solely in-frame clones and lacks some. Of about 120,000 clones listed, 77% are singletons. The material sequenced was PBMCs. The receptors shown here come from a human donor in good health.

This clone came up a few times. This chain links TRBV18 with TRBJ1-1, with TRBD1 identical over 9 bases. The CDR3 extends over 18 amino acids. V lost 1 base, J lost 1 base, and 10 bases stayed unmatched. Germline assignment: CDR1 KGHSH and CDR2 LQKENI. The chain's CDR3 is CASSPRNGQGMANTEAFF. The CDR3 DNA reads TGTGCCAGCTCACCACGAAATGGACAGGGGATGGCGAACACTGAAGCTTTCTTT.

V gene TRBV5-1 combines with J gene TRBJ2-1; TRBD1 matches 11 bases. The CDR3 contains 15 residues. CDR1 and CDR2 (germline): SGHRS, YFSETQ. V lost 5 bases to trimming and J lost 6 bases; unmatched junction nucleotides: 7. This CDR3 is CASRRGTGGGNEQFF. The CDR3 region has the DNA TGCGCCAGCAGGAGGGGGACAGGGGGTGGCAATGAGCAGTTCTTC. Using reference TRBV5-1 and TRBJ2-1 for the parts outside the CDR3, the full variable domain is KAGVTQTPRYLIKTRGQQVTLSCSPISGHRSVSWYQQTPGQGLQFLFEYFSETQRNKGNFPGRFSGRQFSNSRSEMNVSTLELGDSALYLCASRRGTGGGNEQFFGPGTRLTVL.

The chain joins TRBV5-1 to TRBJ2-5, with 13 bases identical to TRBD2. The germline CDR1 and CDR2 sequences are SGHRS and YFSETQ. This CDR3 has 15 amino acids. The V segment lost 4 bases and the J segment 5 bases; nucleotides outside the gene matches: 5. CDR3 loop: CASSHLTSGGETQYF. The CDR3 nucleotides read TGCGCCAGCAGCCATCTGACTAGCGGGGGGGAGACCCAGTACTTC. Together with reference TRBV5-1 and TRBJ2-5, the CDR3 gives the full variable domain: KAGVTQTPRYLIKTRGQQVTLSCSPISGHRSVSWYQQTPGQGLQFLFEYFSETQRNKGNFPGRFSGRQFSNSRSEMNVSTLELGDSALYLCASSHLTSGGETQYFGPGTRLLVL.

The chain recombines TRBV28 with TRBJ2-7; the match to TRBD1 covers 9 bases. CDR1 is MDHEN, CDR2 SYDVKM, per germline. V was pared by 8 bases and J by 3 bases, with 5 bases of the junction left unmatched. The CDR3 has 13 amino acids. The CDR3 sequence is CASLTGGGYEQYF. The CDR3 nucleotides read TGTGCCAGCCTGACAGGGGGAGGCTACGAGCAGTACTTC.

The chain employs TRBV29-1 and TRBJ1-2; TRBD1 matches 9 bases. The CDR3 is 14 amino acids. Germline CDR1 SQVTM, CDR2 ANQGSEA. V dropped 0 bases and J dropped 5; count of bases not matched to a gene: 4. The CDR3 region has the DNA TGCAGCGTTGAAGATCCGGGACAGGGTTATGGCTACACCTTC. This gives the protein CSVEDPGQGYGYTF. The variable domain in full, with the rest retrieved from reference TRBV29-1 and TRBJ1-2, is SAVISQKPSRDICQRGTSLTIQCQVDSQVTMMFWYRQQPGQSLTLIATANQGSEATYESGFVIDKFPISRPNLTFSTLTVSNMSPEDSSIYLCSVEDPGQGYGYTFGSGTRLTVV.

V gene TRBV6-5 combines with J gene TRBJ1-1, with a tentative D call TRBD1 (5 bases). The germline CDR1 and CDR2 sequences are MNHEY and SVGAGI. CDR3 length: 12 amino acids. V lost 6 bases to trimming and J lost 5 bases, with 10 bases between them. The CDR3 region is CASRRGLTEAFF. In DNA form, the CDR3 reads TGTGCCAGCAGAAGGGGTCTGACTGAAGCTTTCTTT.

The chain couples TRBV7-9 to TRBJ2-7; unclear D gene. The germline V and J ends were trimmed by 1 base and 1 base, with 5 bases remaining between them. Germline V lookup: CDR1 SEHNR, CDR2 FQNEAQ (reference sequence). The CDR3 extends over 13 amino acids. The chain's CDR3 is CASSLGLSYEQYF. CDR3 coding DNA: TGTGCCAGCAGCTTAGGGCTGTCCTACGAGCAGTACTTC.

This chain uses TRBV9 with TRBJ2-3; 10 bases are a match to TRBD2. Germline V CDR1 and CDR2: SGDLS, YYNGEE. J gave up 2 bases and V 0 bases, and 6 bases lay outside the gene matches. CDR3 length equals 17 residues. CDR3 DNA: TGTGCCAGCAGCGTAGGCCTAGCGGGAGTGTACACAGATACGCAGTATTTT. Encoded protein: CASSVGLAGVYTDTQYF.

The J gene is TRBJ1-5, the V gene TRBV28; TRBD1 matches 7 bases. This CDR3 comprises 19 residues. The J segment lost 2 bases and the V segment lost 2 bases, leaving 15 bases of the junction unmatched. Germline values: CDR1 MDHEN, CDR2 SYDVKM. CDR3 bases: TGTGCCAGCAGTTTACCGTGGTCTACAGGGGCGGTTGGCAATCAGCCCCAGCATTTT. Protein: CASSLPWSTGAVGNQPQHF.

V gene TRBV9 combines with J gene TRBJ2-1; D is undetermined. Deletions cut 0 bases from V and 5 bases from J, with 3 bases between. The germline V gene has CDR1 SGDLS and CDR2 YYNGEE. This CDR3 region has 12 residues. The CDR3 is CASSVADNEQFF. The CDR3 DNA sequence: TGTGCCAGCAGCGTAGCTGACAATGAGCAGTTCTTC.

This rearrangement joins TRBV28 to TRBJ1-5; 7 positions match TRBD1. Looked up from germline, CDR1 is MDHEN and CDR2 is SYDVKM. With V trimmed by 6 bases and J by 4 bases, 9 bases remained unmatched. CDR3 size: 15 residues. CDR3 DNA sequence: TGTGCCAGCAGCCGCACCGGGACAGCAAATCAGCCCCAGCATTTT. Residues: CASSRTGTANQPQHF.

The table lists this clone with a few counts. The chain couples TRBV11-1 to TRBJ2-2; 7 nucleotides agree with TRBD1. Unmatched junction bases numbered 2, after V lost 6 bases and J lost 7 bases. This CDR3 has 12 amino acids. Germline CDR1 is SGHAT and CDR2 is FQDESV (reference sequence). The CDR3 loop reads CASRRDSGELFF. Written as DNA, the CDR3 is TGTGCCAGCAGACGGGACAGCGGGGAGCTGTTTTTT.

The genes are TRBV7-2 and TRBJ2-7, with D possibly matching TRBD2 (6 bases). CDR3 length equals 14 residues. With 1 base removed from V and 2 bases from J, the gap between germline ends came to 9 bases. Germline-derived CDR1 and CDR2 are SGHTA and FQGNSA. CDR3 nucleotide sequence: TGTGCCAGCAGCTTAGGACGGGGGACCTACGAGCAGTACTTC. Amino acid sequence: CASSLGRGTYEQYF.

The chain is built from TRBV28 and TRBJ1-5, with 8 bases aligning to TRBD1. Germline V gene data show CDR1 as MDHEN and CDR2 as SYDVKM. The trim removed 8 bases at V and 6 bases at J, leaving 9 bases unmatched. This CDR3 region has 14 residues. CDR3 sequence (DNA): TGTGCCAGCTCTGACACAGGGGGTCGTCAGCCCCAGCATTTT. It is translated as CASSDTGGRQPQHF.

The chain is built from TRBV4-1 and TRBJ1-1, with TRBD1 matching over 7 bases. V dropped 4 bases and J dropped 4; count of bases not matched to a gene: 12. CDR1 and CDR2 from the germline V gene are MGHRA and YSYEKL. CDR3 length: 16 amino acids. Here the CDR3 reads CASSPRGQGGGTEAFF. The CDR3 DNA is TGCGCCAGCAGCCCGAGGGGGCAGGGCGGTGGCACTGAAGCTTTCTTT.

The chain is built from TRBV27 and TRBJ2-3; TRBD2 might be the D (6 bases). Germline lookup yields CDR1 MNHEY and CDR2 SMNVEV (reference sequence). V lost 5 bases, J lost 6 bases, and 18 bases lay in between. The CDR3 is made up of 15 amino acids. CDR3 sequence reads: CASSISGTGPDTQYF. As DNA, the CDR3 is TGTGCCAGCAGTATCTCCGGGACTGGACCGGATACGCAGTATTTT.

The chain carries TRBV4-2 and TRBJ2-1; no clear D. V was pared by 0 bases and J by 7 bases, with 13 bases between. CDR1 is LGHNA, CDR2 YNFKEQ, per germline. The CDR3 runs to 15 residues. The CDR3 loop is CASSQDLLGWNEQFF. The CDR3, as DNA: TGTGCCAGCAGCCAAGATCTCCTCGGGTGGAATGAGCAGTTCTTC.

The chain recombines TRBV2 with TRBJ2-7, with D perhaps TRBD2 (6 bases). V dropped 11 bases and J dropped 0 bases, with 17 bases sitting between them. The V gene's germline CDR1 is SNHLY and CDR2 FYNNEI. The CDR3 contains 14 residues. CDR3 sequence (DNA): TGTGCCGGAAAGGGACTCCTTAGCTCCTACGAGCAGTACTTC. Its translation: CAGKGLLSSYEQYF.

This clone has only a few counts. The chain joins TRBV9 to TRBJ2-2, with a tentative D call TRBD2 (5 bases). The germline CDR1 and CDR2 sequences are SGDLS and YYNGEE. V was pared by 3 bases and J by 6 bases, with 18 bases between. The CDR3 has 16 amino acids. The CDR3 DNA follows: TGTGCCAGCAGCGCCCGGGGTCAGGTTCAGGCCGGGGAGCTGTTTTTT. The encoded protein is CASSARGQVQAGELFF.

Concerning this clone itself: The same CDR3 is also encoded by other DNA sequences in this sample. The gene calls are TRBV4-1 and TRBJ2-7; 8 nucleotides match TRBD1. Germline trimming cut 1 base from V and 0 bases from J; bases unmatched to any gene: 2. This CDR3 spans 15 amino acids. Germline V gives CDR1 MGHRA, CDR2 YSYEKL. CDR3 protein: CASSQGTGSSYEQYF. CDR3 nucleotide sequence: TGCGCCAGCAGCCAAGGGACAGGGTCCTCCTACGAGCAGTACTTC.